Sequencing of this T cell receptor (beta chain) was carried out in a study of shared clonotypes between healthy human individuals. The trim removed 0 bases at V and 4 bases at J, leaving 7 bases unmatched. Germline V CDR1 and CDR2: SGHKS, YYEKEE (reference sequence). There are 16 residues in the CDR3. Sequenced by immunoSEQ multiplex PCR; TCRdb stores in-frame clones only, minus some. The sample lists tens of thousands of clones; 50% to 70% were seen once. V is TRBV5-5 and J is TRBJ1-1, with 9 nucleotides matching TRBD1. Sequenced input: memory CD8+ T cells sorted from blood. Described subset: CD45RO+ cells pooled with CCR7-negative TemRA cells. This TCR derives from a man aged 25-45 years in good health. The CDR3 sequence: CASSLAQGALGTEAFF. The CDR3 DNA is TGTGCCAGCAGCTTGGCACAGGGGGCCCTGGGCACTGAAGCTTTCTTT.